This TCR beta chain was found in a study of blood T cell repertoires in COVID-19. Germline V gene sequence: CDR1 LNHNV, CDR2 YYDKDF (reference sequence). With 6 bases clipped from V and 3 bases from J, the junction kept 7 bases outside the gene matches. The CDR3 runs 15 residues. As originally analysed: Researchers report that nucleated cell counts were estimated from reference gene primer amplification. Generated by immunoSEQ multiplex PCR, the TCRdb table keeps only in-frame clones and is missing some. The V and J calls and the clone size are those of that table, but D and trimming were determined from the DNA. In the table there are some 240,000 clones, around 84% of which are singletons.

This TCR derives from a man aged 25 to 45 with acute COVID-19. The rearrangement links TRBV15 to TRBJ2-1, with TRBD1 matching over 8 bases. The sequencing input was PBMCs or T cells enriched from blood (not recorded which). The CDR3 coding sequence is TGTGCCACCAGGAGCGACAGGGGAGGCTACAATGAGCAGTTCTTC. Translation: CATRSDRGGYNEQFF. Combining the CDR3 with reference TRBV15 and TRBJ2-1 gives the whole variable domain DAMVIQNPRYQVTQFGKPVTLSCSQTLNHNVMYWYQQKSSQAPKLLFHYYDKDFNNEADTPDNFQSRRPNTSFCFLDIRSPGLGDTAMYLCATRSDRGGYNEQFFGPGTRLTVL.